This T cell receptor (beta chain) was recorded in a study of breast tumors, draining lymph nodes, adjacent tissues. Samples came from axillary lymph nodes draining the breast cancer. General study results and limits: Findings are consistent with lymph node origin and intratumoral expansion of most tumor T cells. The lymph node origin of tumor T cells was framed as consistent with a hypothesis, not demonstrated.

In this sample, this clonotype turned up many times. The target antigen is unknown. MiXCR was run by TCRdb on the multiplex PCR reads, yielding one entry per CDR3 protein. The sample shows 290,000 or so distinct CDR3 sequences, over 30% of them seen only once. The germline V gene encodes CDR1 SGHRS and CDR2 YFSETQ. The CDR3 totals 18 residues. Trimming at V came to 0 bases and at J to 0 bases, leaving 5 bases not matched to a gene. The rearrangement links TRBV5-1 to TRBJ2-1, with 11 nucleotides matching TRBD2. The specimen sequenced was axillary lymph node tissue. The sequence derives from a female donor with breast cancer. Some clones in this sample may be carry-over from other donors' samples. The CDR3 loop is CASSLGLAGTISYNEQFF. The CDR3 DNA follows: TGCGCCAGCAGCTTGGGACTAGCGGGGACAATCTCCTACAATGAGCAGTTCTTC.